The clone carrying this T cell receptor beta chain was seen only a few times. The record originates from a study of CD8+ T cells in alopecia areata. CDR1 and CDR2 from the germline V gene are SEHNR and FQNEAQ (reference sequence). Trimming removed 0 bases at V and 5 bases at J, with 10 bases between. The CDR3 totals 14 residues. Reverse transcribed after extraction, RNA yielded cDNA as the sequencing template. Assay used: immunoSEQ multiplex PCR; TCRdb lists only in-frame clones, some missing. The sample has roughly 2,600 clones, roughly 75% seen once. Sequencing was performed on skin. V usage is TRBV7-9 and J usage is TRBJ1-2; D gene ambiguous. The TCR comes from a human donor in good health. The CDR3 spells CASSLATATYGYTF. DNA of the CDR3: TGTGCCAGCAGCTTAGCGACGGCTACGTATGGCTACACCTTC.